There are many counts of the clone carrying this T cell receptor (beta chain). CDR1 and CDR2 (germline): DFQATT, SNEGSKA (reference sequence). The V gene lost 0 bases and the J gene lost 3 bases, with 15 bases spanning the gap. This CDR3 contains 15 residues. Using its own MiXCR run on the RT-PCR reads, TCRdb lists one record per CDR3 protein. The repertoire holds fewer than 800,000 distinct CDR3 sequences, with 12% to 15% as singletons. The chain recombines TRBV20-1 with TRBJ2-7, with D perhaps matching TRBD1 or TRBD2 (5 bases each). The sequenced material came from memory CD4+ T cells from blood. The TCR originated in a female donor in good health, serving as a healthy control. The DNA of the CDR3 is TGCAGTGCTAGAGATCAGGGACGGGGTTACTACGAGCAGTACTTC. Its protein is CSARDQGRGYYEQYF.